This is a list of T cell receptor beta chains from one sample in a study of cytomegalovirus exposure and HLA in healthy donors. Clones were read by immunoSEQ multiplex PCR, and TCRdb kept only the in-frame ones, dropping some. The sample holds approximately 95,000 clones, about 81% seen once. Sequencing used PBMCs. These receptor sequences come from a man aged 18-30 years in good health and CMV-seropositive. Each CDR3 is given with its conserved first and last residue. A D gene is named only where the DNA matches it firmly. Clone size, where shown, is once, few, many, or a class for clones that have expanded.

V gene: TRBV6-5; D gene: -; J gene: TRBJ2-3; clone size: -; CDR3 protein: CASSPIGQRTDTQYF; CDR3 DNA: TGTGCCAGCAGTCCCATCGGACAGCGCACAGATACGCAGTATTTT
V gene: TRBV5-1; D gene: TRBD2; J gene: TRBJ2-5; clone size: -; CDR3 protein: CASSGTSGEETQYF; CDR3 DNA: TGCGCCAGCAGCGGGACTAGCGGGGAAGAGACCCAGTACTTC
V gene: TRBV12-2; D gene: -; J gene: TRBJ2-5; clone size: few; CDR3 protein: CASRLVARGETQYF; CDR3 DNA: TGTGCAAGTCGCTTAGTCGCCCGAGGGGAGACCCAGTACTTC
V gene: TRBV29-1; D gene: TRBD2; J gene: TRBJ2-1; clone size: once; CDR3 protein: CSVVPAGANFDNEQFF; CDR3 DNA: TGCAGCGTTGTTCCAGCGGGGGCAAACTTTGACAATGAGCAGTTCTTC
V gene: TRBV30; D gene: TRBD1; J gene: TRBJ1-6; clone size: -; CDR3 protein: CAWSFRTGKTLHF; CDR3 DNA: TGTGCCTGGAGTTTCCGGACAGGGAAGACCCTCCACTTT
V gene: TRBV10-2; D gene: -; J gene: TRBJ1-6; clone size: once; CDR3 protein: CASTERLNNSPLHF; CDR3 DNA: TGCGCCAGCACCGAGAGGTTGAACAATTCACCCCTCCACTTT
V gene: TRBV5-6; D gene: -; J gene: TRBJ2-3; clone size: few; CDR3 protein: CASKLRFGTDTQYF; CDR3 DNA: TGTGCCAGCAAGTTGCGGTTTGGCACAGATACGCAGTATTTT
V gene: TRBV7-6; D gene: -; J gene: TRBJ2-2; clone size: -; CDR3 protein: CASSLGQGLNTGELFF; CDR3 DNA: TGTGCCAGCAGCTTAGGACAGGGACTGAACACCGGGGAGCTGTTTTTT
V gene: TRBV5-6; D gene: TRBD1; J gene: TRBJ1-1; clone size: few; CDR3 protein: CASSPGQDFEAFF; CDR3 DNA: TGTGCCAGCAGCCCGGGACAGGATTTTGAAGCTTTCTTT
V gene: TRBV6-5; D gene: TRBD1; J gene: TRBJ1-4; clone size: few; CDR3 protein: CASSRDRGGEKLFF; CDR3 DNA: TGTGCCAGCAGCAGGGACAGGGGTGGAGAAAAACTGTTTTTT
V gene: TRBV10-2; D gene: TRBD2; J gene: TRBJ2-1; clone size: -; CDR3 protein: CASSETSAISYNEQFF; CDR3 DNA: TGCGCCAGCAGTGAAACTAGCGCCATCTCCTACAATGAGCAGTTCTTC
V gene: TRBV5-5; D gene: -; J gene: TRBJ2-7; clone size: -; CDR3 protein: CASSFFGERGTYEQYF; CDR3 DNA: TGTGCCAGCAGCTTCTTTGGGGAGAGGGGGACCTACGAGCAGTACTTC
V gene: TRBV7-9; D gene: -; J gene: TRBJ1-5; clone size: -; CDR3 protein: CASSSLGGDQPQHF; CDR3 DNA: TGTGCCAGCAGCTCCCTAGGGGGGGATCAGCCCCAGCATTTT
V gene: TRBV13; D gene: -; J gene: TRBJ2-7; clone size: -; CDR3 protein: CASSPSRGGAYEQYF; CDR3 DNA: TGTGCCAGCAGCCCTTCGAGGGGGGGGGCTTACGAGCAGTACTTC
V gene: TRBV7-8; D gene: -; J gene: TRBJ2-4; clone size: -; CDR3 protein: CASSLEGAGAAFGENIQYF; CDR3 DNA: TGTGCCAGCAGCTTAGAGGGTGCGGGGGCCGCCTTCGGAGAAAACATTCAGTACTTC
V gene: TRBV30; D gene: -; J gene: TRBJ2-3; clone size: -; CDR3 protein: CAWSVLADTQYF; CDR3 DNA: TGTGCCTGGAGTGTACTAGCAGATACGCAGTATTTT
V gene: TRBV5-4; D gene: TRBD1; J gene: TRBJ2-4; clone size: -; CDR3 protein: CASSLVGQGATKNIQYF; CDR3 DNA: TGTGCCAGCAGCTTGGTGGGACAGGGGGCGACCAAAAACATTCAGTACTTC
V gene: TRBV30; D gene: -; J gene: TRBJ1-1; clone size: -; CDR3 protein: CAWSVRVVTEAFF; CDR3 DNA: TGTGCCTGGAGTGTACGGGTAGTCACTGAAGCTTTCTTT
V gene: TRBV20-1; D gene: -; J gene: TRBJ2-5; clone size: -; CDR3 protein: CSASQETLYF; CDR3 DNA: TGCAGTGCTAGTCAAGAGACTTTATACTTC
V gene: TRBV5-4; D gene: TRBD1; J gene: TRBJ2-5; clone size: -; CDR3 protein: CASSPPGTGETQYF; CDR3 DNA: TGTGCCAGCAGCCCCCCGGGGACAGGAGAGACCCAGTACTTC
V gene: TRBV7-9; D gene: TRBD1; J gene: TRBJ1-2; clone size: -; CDR3 protein: CASRPLTGDYGYTF; CDR3 DNA: TGTGCCAGCAGACCACTGACAGGGGACTATGGCTACACCTTC
V gene: TRBV25-1; D gene: TRBD2; J gene: TRBJ2-7; clone size: -; CDR3 protein: CASMPLGGANEQYF; CDR3 DNA: TGTGCCAGCATGCCCCTCGGGGGGGCCAACGAGCAGTACTTC
V gene: TRBV7-3; D gene: TRBD1; J gene: TRBJ1-1; clone size: -; CDR3 protein: CASSPTGGTEAFF; CDR3 DNA: TGTGCCAGCAGCCCGACAGGGGGCACTGAAGCTTTCTTT
V gene: TRBV10-2; D gene: TRBD2; J gene: TRBJ2-5; clone size: -; CDR3 protein: CASSLLAGGGETQYF; CDR3 DNA: TGCGCCAGCAGCCTCTTAGCGGGGGGGGGAGAGACCCAGTACTTC
V gene: TRBV27; D gene: TRBD2; J gene: TRBJ2-7; clone size: -; CDR3 protein: CASSSSSGDYEQYF; CDR3 DNA: TGTGCCAGCAGTTCCTCTAGCGGGGATTACGAGCAGTACTTC
V gene: TRBV6-1; D gene: -; J gene: TRBJ1-1; clone size: -; CDR3 protein: CASSGLTRNTEAFF; CDR3 DNA: TGTGCCAGCAGTGGCCTTACTAGGAACACTGAAGCTTTCTTT
V gene: TRBV6-5; D gene: -; J gene: TRBJ1-1; clone size: -; CDR3 protein: CASSAGNTEAFF; CDR3 DNA: TGTGCCAGCTCCGCGGGAAACACTGAAGCTTTCTTT
V gene: TRBV2; D gene: -; J gene: TRBJ1-1; clone size: -; CDR3 protein: CASSEIGRLKNTEAFF; CDR3 DNA: TGTGCCAGCAGTGAGATCGGGAGGCTCAAGAACACTGAAGCTTTCTTT
V gene: TRBV10-2; D gene: TRBD2; J gene: TRBJ2-7; clone size: -; CDR3 protein: CASSPGLSVSYEQYF; CDR3 DNA: TGCGCCAGCAGTCCGGGACTATCAGTTTCCTACGAGCAGTACTTC
V gene: TRBV10-3; D gene: -; J gene: TRBJ1-5; clone size: few; CDR3 protein: CAISDEGKQPQHF; CDR3 DNA: TGTGCCATCAGTGATGAGGGAAAACAGCCCCAGCATTTT
V gene: TRBV2; D gene: TRBD1; J gene: TRBJ2-1; clone size: -; CDR3 protein: CASGQARYNEQFF; CDR3 DNA: TGTGCCAGCGGACAGGCCCGCTACAATGAGCAGTTCTTC
V gene: TRBV2; D gene: TRBD1; J gene: TRBJ2-5; clone size: -; CDR3 protein: CASSTTGGETQYF; CDR3 DNA: TGTGCCAGCAGTACCACAGGGGGAGAGACCCAGTACTTC
V gene: TRBV7-9; D gene: TRBD1; J gene: TRBJ1-3; clone size: -; CDR3 protein: CASSLGSGQGAGNTIYF; CDR3 DNA: TGTGCCAGCAGCTTAGGATCTGGACAGGGGGCAGGAAACACCATATATTTT
V gene: TRBV7-6; D gene: -; J gene: TRBJ1-1; clone size: -; CDR3 protein: CASSGGSEVRNTEAFF; CDR3 DNA: TGTGCCAGCAGCGGAGGATCCGAGGTAAGGAACACTGAAGCTTTCTTT
V gene: TRBV2; D gene: -; J gene: TRBJ2-7; clone size: -; CDR3 protein: CASSFPGVLVYEQYF; CDR3 DNA: TGTGCCAGCAGTTTCCCAGGGGTGTTGGTTTACGAGCAGTACTTC
V gene: TRBV5-1; D gene: -; J gene: TRBJ2-7; clone size: -; CDR3 protein: CASSLAGTPDYEQYF; CDR3 DNA: TGCGCCAGCAGCTTGGCCGGGACTCCGGATTACGAGCAGTACTTC
V gene: TRBV6-5; D gene: -; J gene: TRBJ1-2; clone size: -; CDR3 protein: CASSYSSQVPYGYTF; CDR3 DNA: TGTGCCAGCAGTTACTCCAGCCAGGTGCCCTATGGCTACACCTTC
V gene: TRBV14; D gene: TRBD2; J gene: TRBJ2-1; clone size: -; CDR3 protein: CASSQELPGGNEQFF; CDR3 DNA: TGTGCCAGCAGCCAAGAGTTACCGGGGGGCAATGAGCAGTTCTTC
V gene: TRBV28; D gene: -; J gene: TRBJ1-2; clone size: -; CDR3 protein: CASSFLTGAIYGYTF; CDR3 DNA: TGTGCCAGCAGTTTCTTAACAGGCGCGATCTATGGCTACACCTTC
V gene: TRBV2; D gene: -; J gene: TRBJ1-4; clone size: few; CDR3 protein: CASSARGATNEKLFF; CDR3 DNA: TGTGCCAGCAGTGCTCGGGGGGCGACTAATGAAAAACTGTTTTTT
V gene: TRBV30; D gene: -; J gene: TRBJ2-5; clone size: once; CDR3 protein: CAWSVWREETQYF; CDR3 DNA: TGTGCCTGGAGTGTCTGGAGGGAAGAGACCCAGTACTTC
V gene: TRBV5-4; D gene: TRBD2; J gene: TRBJ2-1; clone size: few; CDR3 protein: CASSLNMGLAGGHEQFF; CDR3 DNA: TGTGCCAGCAGCTTGAACATGGGTCTAGCGGGGGGACATGAGCAGTTCTTC
V gene: TRBV11-2; D gene: TRBD1; J gene: TRBJ1-2; clone size: -; CDR3 protein: CASSLRMVTGGLSGGYTF; CDR3 DNA: TGTGCCAGCAGCCTGAGAATGGTGACAGGGGGGCTTTCGGGGGGCTACACCTTC
V gene: TRBV7-2; D gene: -; J gene: TRBJ1-6; clone size: many; CDR3 protein: CASSSLPGQWTHF; CDR3 DNA: TGTGCCAGCAGCTCCCTCCCCGGACAGTGGACCCACTTT
V gene: TRBV5-1; D gene: -; J gene: TRBJ2-1; clone size: -; CDR3 protein: CASSLDRDSYNEQFF; CDR3 DNA: TGCGCCAGCAGCTTGGACAGGGATTCCTACAATGAGCAGTTCTTC
V gene: TRBV18; D gene: -; J gene: TRBJ2-1; clone size: -; CDR3 protein: CASSPGAGNEQFF; CDR3 DNA: TGTGCCAGCTCACCGGGCGCAGGGAATGAGCAGTTCTTC
V gene: TRBV4-1; D gene: TRBD1; J gene: TRBJ1-3; clone size: -; CDR3 protein: CASSLRQGTGNTIYF; CDR3 DNA: TGCGCCAGCAGCCTAAGACAGGGGACTGGAAACACCATATATTTT
V gene: TRBV7-6; D gene: TRBD2; J gene: TRBJ2-1; clone size: -; CDR3 protein: CASSLPQRGANEQFF; CDR3 DNA: TGTGCCAGCAGCTTACCCCAGCGGGGGGCGAATGAGCAGTTCTTC
V gene: TRBV6-1; D gene: TRBD1; J gene: TRBJ2-7; clone size: -; CDR3 protein: CASNGQVVNEQYF; CDR3 DNA: TGTGCCAGCAATGGACAGGTTGTCAACGAGCAGTACTTC
V gene: TRBV21-1; D gene: -; J gene: TRBJ2-7; clone size: -; CDR3 protein: CASSNIGQPGYEQYF; CDR3 DNA: TGTGCCAGCAGCAATATTGGACAGCCGGGATACGAGCAGTACTTC